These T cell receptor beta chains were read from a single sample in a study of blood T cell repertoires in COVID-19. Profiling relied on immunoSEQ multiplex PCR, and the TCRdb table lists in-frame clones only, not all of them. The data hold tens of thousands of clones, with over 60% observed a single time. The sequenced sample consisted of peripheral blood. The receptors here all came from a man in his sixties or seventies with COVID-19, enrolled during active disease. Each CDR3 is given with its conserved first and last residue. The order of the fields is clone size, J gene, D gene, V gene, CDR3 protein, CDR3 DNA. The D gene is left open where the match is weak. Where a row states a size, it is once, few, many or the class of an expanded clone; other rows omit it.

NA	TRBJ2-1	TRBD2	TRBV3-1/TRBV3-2	CASSLLAGYNEQFF	TGTGCCAGCAGCCTACTAGCGGGTTACAATGAGCAGTTCTTC
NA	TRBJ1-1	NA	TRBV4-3	CASSQFDQGGAFF	TGCGCCAGCAGCCAATTCGACCAGGGAGGAGCTTTCTTT
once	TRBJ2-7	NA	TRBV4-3	CASSQDGAGYEQYF	TGCGCCAGCAGCCAAGATGGAGCGGGCTACGAGCAGTACTTC
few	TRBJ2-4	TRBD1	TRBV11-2	CASSLTTGGASKNIQYF	TGTGCCAGCAGCTTAACGACAGGGGGCGCGTCCAAAAACATTCAGTACTTC
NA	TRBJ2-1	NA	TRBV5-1	CASSLGRTISYNEQFF	TGCGCCAGCAGCTTGGGGAGGACTATATCCTACAATGAGCAGTTCTTC
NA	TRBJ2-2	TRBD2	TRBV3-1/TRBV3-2	CASSLPSGITGELFF	TGTGCCAGCAGCCTACCTAGCGGGATCACCGGGGAGCTGTTTTTT
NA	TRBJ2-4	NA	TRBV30	CAWSVGRAAIQYF	TGTGCCTGGAGTGTAGGCAGGGCGGCCATTCAGTACTTC
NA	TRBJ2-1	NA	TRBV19	CASSISVTAYNEQFF	TGTGCCAGTAGTATCTCGGTGACAGCCTACAATGAGCAGTTCTTC
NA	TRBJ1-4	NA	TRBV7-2	CASSLGGGANEKLFF	TGTGCCAGCAGCTTAGGGGGGGGAGCAAATGAAAAACTGTTTTTT
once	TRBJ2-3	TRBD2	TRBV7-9	CASSFLAGGADTQYF	TGTGCCAGCAGCTTTTTAGCGGGAGGTGCAGATACGCAGTATTTT
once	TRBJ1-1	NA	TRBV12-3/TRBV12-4	CASSRQNTEAFF	TGTGCCAGCAGTAGACAGAACACTGAAGCTTTCTTT
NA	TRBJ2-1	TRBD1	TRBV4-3	CASSRASTGSDWYNEQFF	TGCGCCAGCAGCAGAGCTTCGACAGGGTCCGACTGGTACAATGAGCAGTTCTTC
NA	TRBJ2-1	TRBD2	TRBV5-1	CASSNTLAGTYNEQFF	TGCGCCAGCAGCAACACCCTAGCGGGAACCTACAATGAGCAGTTCTTC
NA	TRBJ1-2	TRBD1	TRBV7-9	CASTLLIRTGEGYTF	TGTGCCAGCACCTTGCTGATTCGGACAGGGGAAGGCTACACCTTC
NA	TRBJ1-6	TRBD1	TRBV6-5	CASSRQGSNSPLHF	TGTGCCAGCAGTCGACAGGGCAGTAATTCACCCCTCCACTTT
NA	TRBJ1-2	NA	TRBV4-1	CASSQDSASRGYTF	TGCGCCAGCAGCCAAGACTCTGCGTCGCGCGGCTACACCTTC
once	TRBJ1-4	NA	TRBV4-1	CASSRGEVNEKLFF	TGCGCCAGCAGCCGGGGGGAGGTCAATGAAAAACTGTTTTTT
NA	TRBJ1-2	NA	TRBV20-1	CSPMVGRGYTF	TGCAGTCCGATGGTGGGGCGAGGCTACACCTTC